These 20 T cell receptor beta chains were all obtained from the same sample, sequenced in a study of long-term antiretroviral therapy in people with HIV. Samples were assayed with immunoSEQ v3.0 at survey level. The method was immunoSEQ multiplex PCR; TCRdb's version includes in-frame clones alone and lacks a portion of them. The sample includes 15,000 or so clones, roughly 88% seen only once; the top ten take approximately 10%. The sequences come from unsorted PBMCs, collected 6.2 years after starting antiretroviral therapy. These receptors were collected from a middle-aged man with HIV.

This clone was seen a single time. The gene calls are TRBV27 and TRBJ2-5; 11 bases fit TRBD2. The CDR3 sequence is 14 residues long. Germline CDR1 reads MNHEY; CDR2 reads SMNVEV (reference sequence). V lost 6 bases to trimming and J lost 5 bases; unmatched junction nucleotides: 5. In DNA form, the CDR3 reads TGTGCCAGCAGCCCGACTAGCGGGACCGAGACCCAGTACTTC. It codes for CASSPTSGTETQYF.

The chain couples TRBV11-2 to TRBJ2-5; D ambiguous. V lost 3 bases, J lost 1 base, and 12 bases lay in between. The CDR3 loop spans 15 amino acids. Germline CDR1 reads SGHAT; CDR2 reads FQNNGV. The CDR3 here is CASSLPGRGQETQYF. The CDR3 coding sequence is TGTGCCAGCAGCTTGCCGGGCCGCGGCCAAGAGACCCAGTACTTC.

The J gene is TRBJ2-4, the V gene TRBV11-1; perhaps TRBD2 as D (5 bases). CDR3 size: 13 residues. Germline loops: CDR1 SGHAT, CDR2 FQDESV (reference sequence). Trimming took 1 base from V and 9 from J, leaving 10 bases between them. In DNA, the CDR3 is TGTGCCAGCAGCTTAGTCGGGGATGTCATTCAGTACTTC. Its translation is CASSLVGDVIQYF.

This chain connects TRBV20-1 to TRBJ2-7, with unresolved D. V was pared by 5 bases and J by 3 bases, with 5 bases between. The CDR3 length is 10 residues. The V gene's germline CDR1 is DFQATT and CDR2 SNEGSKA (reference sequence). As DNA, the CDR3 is TGCAGTGCTGGGGACTACGAGCAGTACTTC. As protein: CSAGDYEQYF.

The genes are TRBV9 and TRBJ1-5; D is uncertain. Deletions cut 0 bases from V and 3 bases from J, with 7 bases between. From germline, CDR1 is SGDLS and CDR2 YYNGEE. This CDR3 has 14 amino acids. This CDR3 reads CASSVGQINQPQHF. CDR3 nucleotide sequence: TGTGCCAGCAGCGTAGGGCAGATCAATCAGCCCCAGCATTTT.

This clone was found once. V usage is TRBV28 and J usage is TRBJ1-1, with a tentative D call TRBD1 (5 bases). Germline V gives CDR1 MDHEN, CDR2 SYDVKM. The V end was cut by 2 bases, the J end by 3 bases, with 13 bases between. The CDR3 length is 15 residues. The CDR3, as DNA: TGTGCCAGCAGTTTAGCCAGGGCAACTTACACTGAAGCTTTCTTT. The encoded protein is CASSLARATYTEAFF.

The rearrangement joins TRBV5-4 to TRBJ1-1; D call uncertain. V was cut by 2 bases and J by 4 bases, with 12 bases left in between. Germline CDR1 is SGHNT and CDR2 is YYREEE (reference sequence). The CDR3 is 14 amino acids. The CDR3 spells CASSLGAGTTEAFF. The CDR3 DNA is TGTGCCAGCAGCTTAGGAGCGGGAACCACTGAAGCTTTCTTT.

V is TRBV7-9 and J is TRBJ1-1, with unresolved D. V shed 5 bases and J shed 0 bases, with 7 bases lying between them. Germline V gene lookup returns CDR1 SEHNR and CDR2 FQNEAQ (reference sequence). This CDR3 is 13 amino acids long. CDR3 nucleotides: TGTGCCAGCAGCAAGATTATGAACACTGAAGCTTTCTTT. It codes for CASSKIMNTEAFF.

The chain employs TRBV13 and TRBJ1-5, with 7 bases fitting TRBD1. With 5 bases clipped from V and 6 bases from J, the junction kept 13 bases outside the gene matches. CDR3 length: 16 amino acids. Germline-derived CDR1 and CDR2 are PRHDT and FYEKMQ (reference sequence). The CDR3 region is CASSLGGGQTLQPQHF. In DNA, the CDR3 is TGTGCCAGCAGCCTCGGTGGGGGACAGACCCTTCAGCCCCAGCATTTT.

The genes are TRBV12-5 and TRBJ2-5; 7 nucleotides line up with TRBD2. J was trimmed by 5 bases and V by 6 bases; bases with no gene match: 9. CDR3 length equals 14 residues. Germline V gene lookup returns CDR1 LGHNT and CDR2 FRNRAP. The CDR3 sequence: CASGVGTTTETQYF. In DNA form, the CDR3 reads TGTGCTAGTGGCGTCGGGACTACCACCGAGACCCAGTACTTC.

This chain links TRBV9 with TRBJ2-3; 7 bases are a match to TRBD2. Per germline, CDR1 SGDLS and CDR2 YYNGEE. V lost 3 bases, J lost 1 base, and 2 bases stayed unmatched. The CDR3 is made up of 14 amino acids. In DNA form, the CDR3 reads TGTGCCAGCAGCGGTACTAGCGGCACAGATACGCAGTATTTT. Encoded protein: CASSGTSGTDTQYF.

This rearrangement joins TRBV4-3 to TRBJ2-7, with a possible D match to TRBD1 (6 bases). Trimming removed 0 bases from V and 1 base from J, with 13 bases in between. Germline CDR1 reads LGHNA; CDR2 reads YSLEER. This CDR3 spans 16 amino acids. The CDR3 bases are TGCGCCAGCAGCCAAGATGCAGGGGTTGGTTCCTACGAGCAGTACTTC. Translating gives CASSQDAGVGSYEQYF.

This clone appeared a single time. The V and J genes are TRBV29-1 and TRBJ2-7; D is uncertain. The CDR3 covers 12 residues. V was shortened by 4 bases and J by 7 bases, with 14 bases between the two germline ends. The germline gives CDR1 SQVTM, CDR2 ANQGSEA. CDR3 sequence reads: CSVGVSRIEQYF. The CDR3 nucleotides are TGCAGCGTTGGGGTTTCCAGAATTGAGCAGTACTTC.

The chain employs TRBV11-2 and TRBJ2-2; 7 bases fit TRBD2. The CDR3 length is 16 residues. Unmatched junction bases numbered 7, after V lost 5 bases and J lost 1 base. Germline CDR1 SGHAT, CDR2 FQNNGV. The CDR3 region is CASSSLPSGNTGELFF. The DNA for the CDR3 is TGTGCCAGCAGCAGCCTCCCTAGCGGGAACACCGGGGAGCTGTTTTTT.

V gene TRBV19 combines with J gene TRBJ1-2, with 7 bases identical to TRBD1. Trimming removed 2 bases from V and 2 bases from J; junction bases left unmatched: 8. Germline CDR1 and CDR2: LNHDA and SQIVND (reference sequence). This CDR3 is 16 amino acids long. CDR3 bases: TGTGCCAGTAGTATAAAATCAGGGGGATGGAACTATGGCTACACCTTC. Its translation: CASSIKSGGWNYGYTF.

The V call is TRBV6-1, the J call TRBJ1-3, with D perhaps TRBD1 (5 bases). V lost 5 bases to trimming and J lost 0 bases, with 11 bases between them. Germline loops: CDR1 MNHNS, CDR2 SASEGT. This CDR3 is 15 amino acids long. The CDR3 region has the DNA TGTGCCAGCAGTTTGCAGGGTCACTCTGGAAACACCATATATTTT. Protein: CASSLQGHSGNTIYF.

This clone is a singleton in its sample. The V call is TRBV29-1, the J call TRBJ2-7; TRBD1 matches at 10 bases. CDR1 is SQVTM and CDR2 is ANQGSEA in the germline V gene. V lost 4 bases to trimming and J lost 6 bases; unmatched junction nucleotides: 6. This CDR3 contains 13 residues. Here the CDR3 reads CSVGTGGISEQYF. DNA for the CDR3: TGCAGCGTTGGGACAGGGGGAATCTCCGAGCAGTACTTC.

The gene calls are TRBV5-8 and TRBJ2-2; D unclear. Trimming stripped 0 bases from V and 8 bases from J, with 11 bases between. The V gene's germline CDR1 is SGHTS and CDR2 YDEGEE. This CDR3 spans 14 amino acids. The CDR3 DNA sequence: TGTGCCAGCAGCTTGGCCTGGAATCTAGGGGAGCTGTTTTTT. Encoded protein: CASSLAWNLGELFF.

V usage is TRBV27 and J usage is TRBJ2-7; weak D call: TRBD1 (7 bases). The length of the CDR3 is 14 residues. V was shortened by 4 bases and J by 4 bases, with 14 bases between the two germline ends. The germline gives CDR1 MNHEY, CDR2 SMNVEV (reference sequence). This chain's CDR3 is CASSSTGAGYEQYF. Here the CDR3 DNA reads TGTGCCAGCAGTTCAACAGGGGCGGGGTACGAGCAGTACTTC.

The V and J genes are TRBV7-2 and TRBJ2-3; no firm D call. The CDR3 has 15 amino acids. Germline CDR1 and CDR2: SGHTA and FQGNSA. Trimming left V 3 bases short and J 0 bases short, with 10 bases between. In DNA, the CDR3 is TGTGCCAGCAGCTTCGATTGGGCCAGCACAGATACGCAGTATTTT. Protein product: CASSFDWASTDTQYF.